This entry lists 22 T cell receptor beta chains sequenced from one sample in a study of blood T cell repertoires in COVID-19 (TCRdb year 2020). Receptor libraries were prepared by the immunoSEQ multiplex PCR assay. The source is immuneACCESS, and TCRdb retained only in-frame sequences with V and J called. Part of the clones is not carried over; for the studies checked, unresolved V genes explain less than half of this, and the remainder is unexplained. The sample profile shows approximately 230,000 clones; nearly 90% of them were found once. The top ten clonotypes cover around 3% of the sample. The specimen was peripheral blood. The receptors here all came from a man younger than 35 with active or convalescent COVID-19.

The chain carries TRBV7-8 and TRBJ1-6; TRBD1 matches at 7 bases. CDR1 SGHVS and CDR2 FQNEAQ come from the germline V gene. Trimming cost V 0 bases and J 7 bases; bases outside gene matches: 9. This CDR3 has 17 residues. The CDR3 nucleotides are TGTGCCAGCAGCTTAGCGGGGCAGGGGGTTAGGAATTCACCCCTCCACTTT. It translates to CASSLAGQGVRNSPLHF.

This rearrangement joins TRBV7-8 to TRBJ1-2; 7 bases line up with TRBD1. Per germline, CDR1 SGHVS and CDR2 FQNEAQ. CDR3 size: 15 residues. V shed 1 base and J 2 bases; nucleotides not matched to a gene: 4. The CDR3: CASSLGAGQNYGYTF. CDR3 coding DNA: TGTGCCAGCAGCTTAGGTGCGGGACAGAACTATGGCTACACCTTC.

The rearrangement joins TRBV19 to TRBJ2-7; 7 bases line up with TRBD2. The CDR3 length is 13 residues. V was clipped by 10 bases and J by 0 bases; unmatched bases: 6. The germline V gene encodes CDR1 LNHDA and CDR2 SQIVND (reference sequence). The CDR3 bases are TGTGCCACCCGGGGGGAAAGCTCCTACGAGCAGTACTTC. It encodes CATRGESSYEQYF.

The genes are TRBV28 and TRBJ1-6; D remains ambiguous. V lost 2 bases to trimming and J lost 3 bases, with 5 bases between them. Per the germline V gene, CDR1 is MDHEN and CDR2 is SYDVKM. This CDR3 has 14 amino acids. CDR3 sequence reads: CASSLEIYNSPLHF. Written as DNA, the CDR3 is TGTGCCAGCAGTTTAGAGATCTATAATTCACCCCTCCACTTT.

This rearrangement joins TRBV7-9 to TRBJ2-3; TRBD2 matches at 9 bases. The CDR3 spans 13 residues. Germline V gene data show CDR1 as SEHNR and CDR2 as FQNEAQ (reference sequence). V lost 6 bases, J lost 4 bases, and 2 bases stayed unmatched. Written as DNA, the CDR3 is TGTGCCAGCAGGGGACTAGCCCCAGATACGCAGTATTTT. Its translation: CASRGLAPDTQYF. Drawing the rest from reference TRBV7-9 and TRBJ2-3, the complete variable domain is DTGVSQNPRHKITKRGQNVTFRCDPISEHNRLYWYRQTLGQGPEFLTYFQNEAQLEKSRLLSDRFSAERPKGSFSTLEIQRTEQGDSAMYLCASRGLAPDTQYFGPGTRLTVL.

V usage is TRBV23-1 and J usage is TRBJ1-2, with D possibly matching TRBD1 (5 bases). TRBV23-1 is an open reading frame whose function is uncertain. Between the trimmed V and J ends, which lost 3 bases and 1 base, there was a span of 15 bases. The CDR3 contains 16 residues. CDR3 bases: TGCGCCAGCAGTCACAATCATGGGCAGGGTAACTATGGCTACACCTTC. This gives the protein CASSHNHGQGNYGYTF.

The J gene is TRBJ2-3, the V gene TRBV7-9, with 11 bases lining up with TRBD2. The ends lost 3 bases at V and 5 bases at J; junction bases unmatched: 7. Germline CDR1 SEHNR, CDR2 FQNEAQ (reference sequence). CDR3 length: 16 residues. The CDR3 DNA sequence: TGTGCCAGCAGCTTCCCTAGCGGGAGGTCCGGAGATACGCAGTATTTT. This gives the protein CASSFPSGRSGDTQYF.

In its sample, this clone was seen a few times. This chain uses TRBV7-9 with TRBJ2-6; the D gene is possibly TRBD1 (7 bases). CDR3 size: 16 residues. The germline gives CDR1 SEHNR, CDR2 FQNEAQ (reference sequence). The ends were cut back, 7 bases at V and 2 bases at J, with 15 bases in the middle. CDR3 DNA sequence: TGTGCCAGCACGCGGCAGGGGGGACCTGGGGCCAACGTCCTGACTTTC. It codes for CASTRQGGPGANVLTF.

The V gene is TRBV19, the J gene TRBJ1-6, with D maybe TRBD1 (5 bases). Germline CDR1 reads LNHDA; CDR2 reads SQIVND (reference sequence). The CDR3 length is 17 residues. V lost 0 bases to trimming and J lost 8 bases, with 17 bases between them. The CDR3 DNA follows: TGTGCCAGTAGTATAGAGTTCAGGGTCGGTTTTCATTCACCCCTCCACTTT. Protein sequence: CASSIEFRVGFHSPLHF.

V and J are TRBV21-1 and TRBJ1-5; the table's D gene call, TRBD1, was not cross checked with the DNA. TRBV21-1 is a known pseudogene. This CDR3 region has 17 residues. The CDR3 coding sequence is TGTGCCAGCAGCACGGACGGACAGTTATTTAGCAATCAGCCCCAGCATTTT. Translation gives CASSTDGQLFSNQPQHF.

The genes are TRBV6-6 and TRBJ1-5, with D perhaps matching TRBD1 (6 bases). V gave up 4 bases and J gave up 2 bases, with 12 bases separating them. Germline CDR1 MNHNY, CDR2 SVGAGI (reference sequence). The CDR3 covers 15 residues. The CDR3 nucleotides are TGTGCCAGCAGTTTTCAGGGGTCGGGCAATCAGCCCCAGCATTTT. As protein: CASSFQGSGNQPQHF.

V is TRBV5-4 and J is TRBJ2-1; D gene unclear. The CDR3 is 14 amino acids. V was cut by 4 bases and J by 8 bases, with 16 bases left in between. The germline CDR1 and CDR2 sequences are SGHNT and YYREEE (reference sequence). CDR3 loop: CASSAALLSHEQFF. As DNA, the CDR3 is TGTGCCAGCAGCGCGGCCCTCCTCAGCCATGAGCAGTTCTTC. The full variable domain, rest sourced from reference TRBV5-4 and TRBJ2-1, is ETGVTQSPTHLIKTRGQQVTLRCSSQSGHNTVSWYQQALGQGPQFIFQYYREEENGRGNFPPRFSGLQFPNYSSELNVNALELDDSALYLCASSAALLSHEQFFGPGTRLTVL.

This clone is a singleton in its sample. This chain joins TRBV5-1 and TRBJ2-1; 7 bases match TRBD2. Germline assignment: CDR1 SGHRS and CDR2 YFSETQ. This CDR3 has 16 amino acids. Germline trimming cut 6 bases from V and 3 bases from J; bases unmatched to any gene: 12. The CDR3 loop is CASTKSGVGVYNEQFF. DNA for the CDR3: TGCGCCAGCACCAAAAGCGGGGTGGGTGTCTACAATGAGCAGTTCTTC. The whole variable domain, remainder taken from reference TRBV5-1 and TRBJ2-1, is KAGVTQTPRYLIKTRGQQVTLSCSPISGHRSVSWYQQTPGQGLQFLFEYFSETQRNKGNFPGRFSGRQFSNSRSEMNVSTLELGDSALYLCASTKSGVGVYNEQFFGPGTRLTVL.

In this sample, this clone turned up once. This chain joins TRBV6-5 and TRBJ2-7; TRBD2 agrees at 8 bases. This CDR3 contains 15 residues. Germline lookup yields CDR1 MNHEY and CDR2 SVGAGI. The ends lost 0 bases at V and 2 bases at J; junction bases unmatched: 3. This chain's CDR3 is CASSYSSGAPYEQYF. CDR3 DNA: TGTGCCAGCAGTTACTCTAGCGGGGCTCCCTACGAGCAGTACTTC.

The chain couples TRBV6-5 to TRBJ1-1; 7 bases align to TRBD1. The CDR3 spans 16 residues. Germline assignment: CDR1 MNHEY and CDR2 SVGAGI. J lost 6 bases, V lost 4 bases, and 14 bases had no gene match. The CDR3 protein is CASSLTLNRGLPEAFF. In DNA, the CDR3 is TGTGCCAGCAGTTTAACATTAAACAGGGGATTACCTGAAGCTTTCTTT.

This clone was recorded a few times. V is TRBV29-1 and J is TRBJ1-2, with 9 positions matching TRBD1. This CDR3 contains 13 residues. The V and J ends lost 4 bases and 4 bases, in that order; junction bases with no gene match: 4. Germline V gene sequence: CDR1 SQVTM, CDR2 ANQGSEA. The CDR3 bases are TGCAGCGTTGGGACAGGGGTTGCCTATGGCTACACCTTC. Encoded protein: CSVGTGVAYGYTF.

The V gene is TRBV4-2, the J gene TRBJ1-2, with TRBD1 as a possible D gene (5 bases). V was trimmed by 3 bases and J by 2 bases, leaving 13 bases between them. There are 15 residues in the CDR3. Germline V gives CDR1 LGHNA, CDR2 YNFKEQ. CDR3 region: CASSHVGEGNYGYTF. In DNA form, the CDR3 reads TGTGCCAGCAGCCATGTGGGGGAGGGGAACTATGGCTACACCTTC.

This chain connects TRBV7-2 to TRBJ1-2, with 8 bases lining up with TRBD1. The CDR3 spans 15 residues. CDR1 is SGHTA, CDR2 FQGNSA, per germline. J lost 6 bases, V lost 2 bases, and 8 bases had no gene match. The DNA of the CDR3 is TGTGCCAGCAGCTTAACCCGGACAGGGAGGAATGGCTACACCTTC. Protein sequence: CASSLTRTGRNGYTF. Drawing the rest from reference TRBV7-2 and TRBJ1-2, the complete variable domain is GAGVSQSPSNKVTEKGKDVELRCDPISGHTALYWYRQSLGQGLEFLIYFQGNSAPDKSGLPSDRFSAERTGGSVSTLTIQRTQQEDSAVYLCASSLTRTGRNGYTFGSGTRLTVV.

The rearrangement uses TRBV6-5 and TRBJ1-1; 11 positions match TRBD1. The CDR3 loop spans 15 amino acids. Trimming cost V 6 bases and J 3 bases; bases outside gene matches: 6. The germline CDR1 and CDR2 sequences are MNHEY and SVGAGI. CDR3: CASRVDRGRDTEAFF. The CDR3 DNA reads TGTGCCAGCAGGGTGGACAGGGGGCGCGACACTGAAGCTTTCTTT.

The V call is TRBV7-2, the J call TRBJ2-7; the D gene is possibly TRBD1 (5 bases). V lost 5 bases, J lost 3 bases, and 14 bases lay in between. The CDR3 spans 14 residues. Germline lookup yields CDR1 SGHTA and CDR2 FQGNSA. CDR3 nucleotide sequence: TGTGCCAGCAGCCCCAGGGCTTTCATCTACGAGCAGTACTTC. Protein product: CASSPRAFIYEQYF.

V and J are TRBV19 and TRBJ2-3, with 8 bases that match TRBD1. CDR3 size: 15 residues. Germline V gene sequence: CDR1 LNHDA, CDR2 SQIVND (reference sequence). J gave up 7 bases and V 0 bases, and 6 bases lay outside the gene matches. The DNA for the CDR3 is TGTGCCAGTAGTATAGAGGACCAGGGGGCGAATACGCAGTATTTT. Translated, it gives CASSIEDQGANTQYF.

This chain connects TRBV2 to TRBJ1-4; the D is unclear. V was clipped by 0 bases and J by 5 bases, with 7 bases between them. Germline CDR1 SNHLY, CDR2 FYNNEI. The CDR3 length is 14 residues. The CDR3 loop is CASSEAGRNEKLFF. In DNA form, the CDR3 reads TGTGCCAGCAGTGAAGCGGGCAGAAATGAAAAACTGTTTTTT.